This T cell receptor beta chain was profiled in a study of blood T cells in healthy people across ages. Study-wide results and limits: It was not known whether donors were CMV positive (a possible confounder of expanded clonotype changes). As age increased, TCR beta diversity per million T cells fell in a roughly linear fashion.

Total RNA was extracted at no less than 5.5 micrograms per sample. A second PCR of roughly 6 to 12 cycles used a sample-barcoded 5' primer and a J-beta primer mix. MiXCR was run by TCRdb on the 5' RACE reads, yielding one entry per CDR3 protein. Among 790,000 or so distinct CDR3 sequences listed, more than 35% were seen once. With respect to this clonotype: No antigen is known for it.

This CDR3 has 18 amino acids. V shed 0 bases, J shed 2 bases, and the junction held 13 bases outside the gene matches. Looked up from germline, CDR1 is DFQATT and CDR2 is SNEGSKA (reference sequence). Material: blood. The chain recombines TRBV20-1 with TRBJ2-3; 8 bases fit TRBD2. This receptor was obtained from a man aged 80 or over in good health. Written as DNA, the CDR3 is TGCAGTGCTAGAGAGGGGGAGCGGGGGAATACTTTCACAGATACGCAGTATTTT. This translates into CSAREGERGNTFTDTQYF.